This TCR beta chain derives from a study of blood T cell repertoires in COVID-19. Study information: Sites in the United States, Italy and Spain provided acute and convalescent COVID-19 samples. T cells, B-cell-depleted T cells, or PBMCs provided the cDNA or gDNA that served as material.

Authors' processing steps: Amplified reference gene primers provided the basis for estimating nucleated cell counts. TCRdb keeps only in-frame clones here, not all; method: immunoSEQ multiplex PCR. That table gives V, J and clone size, and the DNA gave D and trimming. The table lists approximately 170,000 clones, around four fifths of them singletons. The CDR3 contains 17 residues. In germline, CDR1 is MNHNY, CDR2 SVGAGI (reference sequence). Between the trimmed V and J ends, which lost 5 bases and 0 bases, there was a span of 18 bases. The chain carries TRBV6-6 and TRBJ2-3; D not resolved. Sequencing was done on a sample of PBMCs or T cells enriched from blood (not recorded which). The TCR comes from a woman aged 45-60 years in a cohort exposed to, infected with or recovered from COVID-19 (not recorded which). CDR3 DNA: TGTGCCAGCAGTCGCGCTTCACAGATTTCTAGCACAGATACGCAGTATTTT. Translation gives CASSRASQISSTDTQYF.